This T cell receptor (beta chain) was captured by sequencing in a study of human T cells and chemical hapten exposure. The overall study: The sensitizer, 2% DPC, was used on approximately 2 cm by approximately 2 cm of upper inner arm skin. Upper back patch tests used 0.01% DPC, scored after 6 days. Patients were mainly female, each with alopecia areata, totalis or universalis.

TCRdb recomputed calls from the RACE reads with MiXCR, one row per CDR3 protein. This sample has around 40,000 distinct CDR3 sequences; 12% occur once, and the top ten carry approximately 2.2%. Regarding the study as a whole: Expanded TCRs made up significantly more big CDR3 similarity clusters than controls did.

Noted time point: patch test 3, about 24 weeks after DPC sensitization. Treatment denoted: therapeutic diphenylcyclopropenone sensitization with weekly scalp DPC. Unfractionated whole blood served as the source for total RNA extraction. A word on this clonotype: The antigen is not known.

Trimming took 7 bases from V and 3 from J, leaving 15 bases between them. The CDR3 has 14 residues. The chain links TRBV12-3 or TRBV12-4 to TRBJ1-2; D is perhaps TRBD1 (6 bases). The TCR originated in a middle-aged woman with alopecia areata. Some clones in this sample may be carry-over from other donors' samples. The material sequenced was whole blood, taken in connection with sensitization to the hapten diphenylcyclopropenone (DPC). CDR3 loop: CASTPLGGDYGYTF. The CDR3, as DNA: TGTGCCAGCACCCCCCTAGGGGGTGACTATGGCTACACCTTC.